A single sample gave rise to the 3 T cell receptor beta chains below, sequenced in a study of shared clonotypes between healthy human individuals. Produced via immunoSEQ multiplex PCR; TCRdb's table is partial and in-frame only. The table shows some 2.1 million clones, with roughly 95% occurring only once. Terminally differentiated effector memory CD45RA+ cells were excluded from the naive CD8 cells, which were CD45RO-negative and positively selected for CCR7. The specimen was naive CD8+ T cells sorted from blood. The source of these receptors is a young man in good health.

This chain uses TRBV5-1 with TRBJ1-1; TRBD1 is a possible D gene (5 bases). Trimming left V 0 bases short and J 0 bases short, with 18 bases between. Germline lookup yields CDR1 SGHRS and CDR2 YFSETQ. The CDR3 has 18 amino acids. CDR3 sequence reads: CASSLEGRGGPMNTEAFF. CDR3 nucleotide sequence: TGCGCCAGCAGCTTGGAGGGGAGGGGAGGGCCCATGAACACTGAAGCTTTCTTT.

The chain's CDR3 is CASSVGTATYEQYF. The CDR3 coding sequence is TGTGCCAGCAGTGTAGGGACAGCGACCTACGAGCAGTACTTC. The V call is TRBV6-1, the J call TRBJ2-7; the match to TRBD1 covers 7 bases. There are 14 residues in the CDR3. Germline CDR1 reads MNHNS; CDR2 reads SASEGT. With 4 bases clipped from V and 2 bases from J, the junction kept 5 bases outside the gene matches.

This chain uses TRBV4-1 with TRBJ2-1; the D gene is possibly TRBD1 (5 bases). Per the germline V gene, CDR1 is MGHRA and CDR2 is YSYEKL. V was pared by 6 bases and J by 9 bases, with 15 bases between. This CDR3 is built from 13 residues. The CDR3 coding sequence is TGCGCCAGCAGGCGTCAAGGGGTCAGTGAGCAGTTCTTC. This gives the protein CASRRQGVSEQFF.